One sample yielded the 17 T cell receptor beta chains listed below, sequenced in a study of cytomegalovirus exposure and HLA in healthy donors. Primers for the PCR totalled 60 Vbeta and 13 Jbeta. TCRdb's table, derived via immunoSEQ multiplex PCR, lists solely in-frame clones and lacks some. The data hold approximately 210,000 clones, with more than 75% observed a single time. Source material: PBMCs. These receptors were collected from a male donor in good health and CMV-seropositive.

The chain couples TRBV9 to TRBJ1-2, with no clear D. Trimming left V 1 base short and J 2 bases short, with 3 bases between. The germline V gene encodes CDR1 SGDLS and CDR2 YYNGEE. This CDR3 comprises 12 residues. The CDR3 coding sequence is TGTGCCAGCAGCGTACCAAACTATGGCTACACCTTC. Translating it yields CASSVPNYGYTF.

The table lists this clone with a few counts. The rearrangement uses TRBV4-1 and TRBJ2-7; 9 bases match TRBD1. V lost 7 bases, J lost 6 bases, and 13 bases stayed unmatched. This CDR3 is built from 15 residues. Germline CDR1 reads MGHRA; CDR2 reads YSYEKL. CDR3 sequence (DNA): TGCGCCAGCATCCTCAACCCGGGACAGGGCGGCGAGCAGTACTTC. Residues: CASILNPGQGGEQYF.

This clone was counted a few times. The gene calls are TRBV7-2 and TRBJ2-7; 7 positions agree with TRBD1. Germline V gene lookup returns CDR1 SGHTA and CDR2 FQGNSA. With 5 bases clipped from V and 9 bases from J, the junction kept 13 bases outside the gene matches. The CDR3 length is 14 residues. The CDR3 region has the DNA TGTGCCAGCAGCACCGGGACAGAAACTACGAGGCAGTACTTC. Its translation is CASSTGTETTRQYF.

The chain joins TRBV7-2 to TRBJ2-4; no reliable D call. V dropped 2 bases and J dropped 6 bases, with 5 bases sitting between them. The CDR3 consists of 12 residues. Germline V gives CDR1 SGHTA, CDR2 FQGNSA. DNA of the CDR3: TGTGCCAGCAGCTTACAATCAAACATTCAGTACTTC. As protein: CASSLQSNIQYF.

V gene TRBV9 combines with J gene TRBJ2-7; 8 positions match TRBD1. Germline V gene data show CDR1 as SGDLS and CDR2 as YYNGEE. The CDR3 runs to 13 residues. With 7 bases clipped from V and 0 bases from J, the junction kept 3 bases outside the gene matches. Written as DNA, the CDR3 is TGTGCCAGCGGGACAGGACCCTCCTACGAGCAGTACTTC. Translated: CASGTGPSYEQYF.

This clone was detected once. A read error may produce the germline difference seen at one junction end. J is TRBJ2-1 and V is TRBV5-4; D is possibly TRBD2 (6 bases). Per the germline V gene, CDR1 is SGHNT and CDR2 is YYREEE (reference sequence). The CDR3 consists of 15 residues. The DNA for the CDR3 is TGTGCCAGCAGCTTGGGTGGGACTCTCACCAATGGGCAGTTCTTC. Its protein is CASSLGGTLTNGQFF.

This chain uses TRBV23-1 with TRBJ1-1; D might be TRBD1 (6 bases). TRBV23-1 is noted as an ORF with a role that remains uncertain. The CDR3 has 14 amino acids. V was pared by 8 bases and J by 3 bases, with 16 bases between. This CDR3 is CASVLKGGDTEAFF. The CDR3 DNA follows: TGCGCCAGCGTTTTAAAGGGGGGGGACACTGAAGCTTTCTTT.

This chain uses TRBV11-3 with TRBJ2-1, with a weak D call TRBD1 (6 bases). This CDR3 spans 13 amino acids. V was pared by 5 bases and J by 10 bases, with 15 bases between. The germline V gene has CDR1 SGHNT and CDR2 YENEEA. CDR3 protein: CASSTASQGEQFF. CDR3 coding DNA: TGTGCCAGCAGCACGGCGTCACAGGGAGAGCAGTTCTTC.

In its sample, this clone was seen a few times. The genes are TRBV25-1 and TRBJ2-7; 10 positions match TRBD2. V was pared by 4 bases and J by 5 bases, with 11 bases of the junction left unmatched. Looked up from germline, CDR1 is MGHDK and CDR2 is SYGVNS. The CDR3 sequence is 16 residues long. CDR3 protein: CASSASFSGRAHEQYF. In nucleotides, the CDR3 is TGTGCCAGCAGTGCCTCCTTCAGCGGGAGGGCCCACGAGCAGTACTTC.

V and J are TRBV6-5 and TRBJ2-5; weak D call: TRBD1 (5 bases). The assigned J gene may be wrong: the sequence end matches TRBJ2-7 better. The CDR3 totals 16 residues. The germline gives CDR1 MNHEY, CDR2 SVGAGI. Here the CDR3 reads CASSYSLGHRTYEQYF. The CDR3 coding sequence is TGTGCCAGCAGTTACTCGTTGGGGCACCGTACCTACGAGCAGTACTTC.

The chain uses TRBV18 and TRBJ1-4; 7 positions match TRBD1. CDR1 and CDR2 from the germline V gene are KGHSH and LQKENI. The CDR3 has 14 amino acids. V was pared by 5 bases and J by 14 bases, with 14 bases of the junction left unmatched. The CDR3 bases are TGTGCCAGCTCAGTCGACAGGGTTCAATCATGGCTGTTTTTT. Translated: CASSVDRVQSWLFF.

The chain employs TRBV7-6 and TRBJ1-4; maybe TRBD1 (6 bases). CDR3 length equals 15 residues. Deletions cut 1 base from V and 4 bases from J, with 10 bases between. In germline, CDR1 is SGHVS, CDR2 FNYEAQ. The chain's CDR3 is CASSLGTDYNEKLFF. The CDR3 DNA sequence: TGTGCCAGCAGCTTAGGGACAGATTATAATGAAAAACTGTTTTTT.

The rearrangement links TRBV5-1 to TRBJ2-7; no definite D call. The V end lost 5 bases, the J end lost 0 bases, and 15 bases lay between the germline ends. The CDR3 has 15 amino acids. Per the germline V gene, CDR1 is SGHRS and CDR2 is YFSETQ. The CDR3 bases are TGCGCCAGCAGATCCTCGAGTCAGGTCTCCTACGAGCAGTACTTC. As protein: CASRSSSQVSYEQYF. The full variable domain, rest sourced from reference TRBV5-1 and TRBJ2-7, is KAGVTQTPRYLIKTRGQQVTLSCSPISGHRSVSWYQQTPGQGLQFLFEYFSETQRNKGNFPGRFSGRQFSNSRSEMNVSTLELGDSALYLCASRSSSQVSYEQYFGPGTRLTVT.

This rearrangement joins TRBV5-1 to TRBJ1-4, with D possibly being TRBD1 (6 bases). Trimming removed 2 bases from V and 5 bases from J, with 10 bases in between. CDR1 and CDR2 from the germline V gene are SGHRS and YFSETQ. The CDR3 has 14 residues. CDR3 region: CASSFGTLNEKLFF. CDR3 nucleotides: TGCGCCAGCAGCTTCGGGACACTCAATGAAAAACTGTTTTTT.

A word on this clone: Germline and junction disagree at one end, which may indicate a read error. Additional DNA sequences in this sample encode the identical CDR3. This sequence joins TRBV27 and TRBJ2-3; D is possibly TRBD2 (7 bases). From germline, CDR1 is MNHEY and CDR2 SMNVEV (reference sequence). The CDR3 contains 17 residues. The CDR3 sequence is CASSFSGRRGSTDTQYF. CDR3 coding DNA: TGCGCCAGCAGTTTTTCCGGGAGGAGGGGGAGTACAGATACGCAGTATTTT.

A note on this clone: The junction and the germline gene differ at one end; a read error may be behind it. This chain links TRBV7-9 with TRBJ1-6; the D gene is possibly TRBD1 (5 bases). This CDR3 spans 15 amino acids. From germline, CDR1 is SEHNR and CDR2 FQNEAQ (reference sequence). The CDR3 sequence is CSSSLADSYNSPLHF. The CDR3 coding sequence is TGTTCCAGCAGCTTAGCCGACAGCTATAATTCACCCCTCCACTTT. Supplemented by reference TRBV7-9 and TRBJ1-6, the full variable domain reads DTGVSQNPRHKITKRGQNVTFRCDPISEHNRLYWYRQTLGQGPEFLTYFQNEAQLEKSRLLSDRFSAERPKGSFSTLEIQRTEQGDSAMYLCSSSLADSYNSPLHFGNGTRLTVT.

The chain links TRBV5-1 to TRBJ2-6; 9 positions match TRBD1. The CDR3 length is 17 residues. CDR1 is SGHRS and CDR2 is YFSETQ in the germline V gene. The trim removed 4 bases at V and 0 bases at J, leaving 5 bases unmatched. The CDR3 region is CASSLRDRVSGANVLTF. Written as DNA, the CDR3 is TGCGCCAGCAGCCTCCGGGACAGGGTCTCTGGGGCCAACGTCCTGACTTTC.